The 21 T cell receptor beta chains given below trace back to one sample, sequenced in a study of blood T cell repertoires in COVID-19. Sequencing used immunoSEQ multiplex PCR; TCRdb keeps in-frame clones, though not all of them. Counted here are around 300,000 clones, 88% occurring once; the ten biggest clones make up around 5%. Sequencing was performed on PBMCs or T cells enriched from blood (not recorded which). All receptors come from a man younger than 45 who had recovered from COVID-19.

This chain uses TRBV9 with TRBJ2-5; D remains ambiguous. The CDR3 has 14 residues. Trimming cost V 2 bases and J 5 bases, with 13 bases left between them. Germline CDR1 reads SGDLS; CDR2 reads YYNGEE. The CDR3 loop is CASSVLGAAETQYF. The CDR3 bases are TGTGCCAGCAGCGTCCTCGGCGCGGCGGAGACCCAGTACTTC.

The chain uses TRBV28 and TRBJ1-3, with TRBD1 matching 9 bases. V gave up 6 bases and J gave up 4 bases; unmatched junction bases: 7. The CDR3 spans 15 residues. The germline gives CDR1 MDHEN, CDR2 SYDVKM. This chain's CDR3 is CASSPGTGSGNTIYF. The CDR3 DNA is TGTGCCAGCAGCCCCGGGACAGGGTCGGGAAACACCATATATTTT.

This clone was recorded once. The chain has TRBV11-1 and TRBJ2-1; tentatively, D is TRBD2 (6 bases). V was cut by 4 bases and J by 0 bases, with 13 bases left in between. The germline CDR1 and CDR2 sequences are SGHAT and FQDESV (reference sequence). This CDR3 spans 16 amino acids. CDR3 region: CASSSPPGDSYNEQFF. The CDR3 DNA reads TGTGCCAGCAGCTCCCCTCCGGGGGACTCCTACAATGAGCAGTTCTTC.

The DNA of the CDR3 is TGTGCCAGCAGTTCCGGGACAGCGACGCCGGGCTACACCTTC. Translated, it gives CASSSGTATPGYTF. V usage is TRBV28 and J usage is TRBJ1-2, with 7 bases matching TRBD1. The length of the CDR3 is 14 residues. Germline values: CDR1 MDHEN, CDR2 SYDVKM. The junction had 10 bases not matched to a gene; V was cut back by 4 bases and J by 8 bases.

The chain has TRBV5-1 and TRBJ1-3; D is possibly TRBD1 (5 bases). CDR1 SGHRS and CDR2 YFSETQ come from the germline V gene. This CDR3 is built from 13 residues. V lost 0 bases and J 13 bases, leaving 14 bases between the germline ends. The CDR3 DNA reads as TGCGCCAGCAGCTTGGAGGGGCAGGGTCCTATATATTTT. Translation: CASSLEGQGPIYF. The whole variable domain, filled in from reference TRBV5-1 and TRBJ1-3, reads KAGVTQTPRYLIKTRGQQVTLSCSPISGHRSVSWYQQTPGQGLQFLFEYFSETQRNKGNFPGRFSGRQFSNSRSEMNVSTLELGDSALYLCASSLEGQGPIYFGEGSWLTVV.

This clone was seen a single time. The chain links TRBV7-8 to TRBJ2-3; TRBD2 matches 14 bases. The germline CDR1 and CDR2 sequences are SGHVS and FQNEAQ. Losses at the gene ends were 3 bases for V and 7 bases for J; bases not matched to a gene: 6. The CDR3 has 16 residues. The CDR3 reads CASSFGTSGGMNTQYF. The CDR3 nucleotides are TGTGCCAGCAGCTTTGGGACTAGCGGGGGTATGAATACGCAGTATTTT. The full variable domain, completed using reference TRBV7-8 and TRBJ2-3, is GAGVSQSPRYKVAKRGQDVALRCDPISGHVSLFWYQQALGQGPEFLTYFQNEAQLDKSGLPSDRFFAERPEGSVSTLKIQRTQQEDSAVYLCASSFGTSGGMNTQYFGPGTRLTVL.

V usage is TRBV5-4 and J usage is TRBJ2-5; 8 nucleotides align to TRBD1. Germline CDR1 reads SGHNT; CDR2 reads YYREEE (reference sequence). The CDR3 has 13 residues. The ends lost 4 bases at V and 2 bases at J; junction bases unmatched: 1. The CDR3 sequence is CASSHRGQETQYF. The CDR3 DNA reads TGTGCCAGCAGCCACAGGGGGCAAGAGACCCAGTACTTC. The full variable domain, in which reference TRBV5-4 and TRBJ2-5 provide the parts outside the CDR3, is ETGVTQSPTHLIKTRGQQVTLRCSSQSGHNTVSWYQQALGQGPQFIFQYYREEENGRGNFPPRFSGLQFPNYSSELNVNALELDDSALYLCASSHRGQETQYFGPGTRLLVL.

The chain joins TRBV15 to TRBJ1-1; D is uncertain. This CDR3 is 14 amino acids long. Deletions cut 0 bases from V and 5 bases from J, with 10 bases between. Germline CDR1 is LNHNV and CDR2 is YYDKDF (reference sequence). Here the CDR3 reads CATSRDKIGTEAFF. Here the CDR3 DNA reads TGTGCCACCAGCAGAGATAAAATCGGGACTGAAGCTTTCTTT. The whole variable domain, remainder taken from reference TRBV15 and TRBJ1-1, is DAMVIQNPRYQVTQFGKPVTLSCSQTLNHNVMYWYQQKSSQAPKLLFHYYDKDFNNEADTPDNFQSRRPNTSFCFLDIRSPGLGDTAMYLCATSRDKIGTEAFFGQGTRLTVV.

V gene TRBV10-1 combines with J gene TRBJ1-1; 8 positions agree with TRBD1. V was clipped by 4 bases and J by 0 bases; unmatched bases: 4. Germline lookup yields CDR1 WNHNN and CDR2 SYGVQD (reference sequence). CDR3 length: 15 amino acids. CDR3 in DNA: TGCGCCAGCAGTGGTTCAGGGGGCTTGAACACTGAAGCTTTCTTT. Protein product: CASSGSGGLNTEAFF.

The gene calls are TRBV7-2 and TRBJ2-7, with a weak D call TRBD2 (6 bases). Germline assignment: CDR1 SGHTA and CDR2 FQGNSA. The CDR3 totals 15 residues. V gave up 0 bases and J gave up 6 bases, with 15 bases separating them. Here the CDR3 DNA reads TGTGCCAGCAGCTTAGCCTCGGGGGTTGGAGGCGAGCAGTACTTC. It is translated as CASSLASGVGGEQYF.

This clone was seen just once. The DNA for the CDR3 is TGTGCCAGCGCGAACCGCCAGCGGGGGGCCAATGAGCAGTTCTTC. This codes for CASANRQRGANEQFF. The chain is built from TRBV6-5 and TRBJ2-1; 9 positions agree with TRBD2. The CDR3 has 15 amino acids. The junction had 11 bases not matched to a gene; V was cut back by 8 bases and J by 6 bases. CDR1 is MNHEY, CDR2 SVGAGI, per germline.

V usage is TRBV18 and J usage is TRBJ1-1; 9 bases line up with TRBD1. This CDR3 region has 13 residues. V shed 6 bases and J 5 bases; nucleotides not matched to a gene: 4. Germline V gene lookup returns CDR1 KGHSH and CDR2 LQKENI. The CDR3 protein is CASSRTGETEAFF. The CDR3 bases are TGTGCCAGCTCCCGGACAGGGGAAACTGAAGCTTTCTTT.

The J gene is TRBJ2-2, the V gene TRBV28; 8 nucleotides match TRBD1. Germline-derived CDR1 and CDR2 are MDHEN and SYDVKM. This CDR3 comprises 15 residues. Trimming cost V 6 bases and J 1 base; bases outside gene matches: 4. CDR3 protein: CASRTGQENTGELFF. Written as DNA, the CDR3 is TGTGCCAGCAGGACGGGACAGGAGAACACCGGGGAGCTGTTTTTT.

The J gene is TRBJ1-5, the V gene TRBV18; 8 bases match TRBD1. The CDR3 runs 13 residues. Germline CDR1 reads KGHSH; CDR2 reads LQKENI. V lost 5 bases, J lost 5 bases, and 2 bases stayed unmatched. CDR3 nucleotide sequence: TGTGCCAGCTCAGGACAGGGTGATCAGCCCCAGCATTTT. It encodes CASSGQGDQPQHF.

V and J are TRBV18 and TRBJ1-2; a weak D match, TRBD1 (5 bases). V was cut by 6 bases and J by 3 bases, with 14 bases left in between. The CDR3 sequence is 14 residues long. Germline V CDR1 and CDR2: KGHSH, LQKENI. DNA for the CDR3: TGTGCCAGCTCGGAGGGGTCCATGGACTATGGCTACACCTTC. Its translation is CASSEGSMDYGYTF.

The chain carries TRBV30 and TRBJ1-5; D unclear. CDR1 and CDR2 from the germline V gene are GTSNPN and SVGIG (reference sequence). Trimming pared 1 base from V and 0 bases from J, leaving 4 bases between. This CDR3 spans 13 amino acids. The CDR3 sequence is CAWSDTSNQPQHF. The CDR3 nucleotides are TGTGCCTGGAGTGACACTAGCAATCAGCCCCAGCATTTT.

This clone was counted once. The chain uses TRBV4-2 and TRBJ2-3; D is possibly TRBD2 (6 bases). Trimming stripped 5 bases from V and 3 bases from J, with 15 bases between. Looked up from germline, CDR1 is LGHNA and CDR2 is YNFKEQ. The CDR3 sequence is 15 residues long. CDR3 in amino acids: CASSSGGGGTDTQYF. The CDR3, as DNA: TGTGCCAGCAGCTCTGGGGGAGGCGGAACAGATACGCAGTATTTT.

V gene TRBV7-6 combines with J gene TRBJ1-6; a weak D match, TRBD1 (6 bases). CDR3 size: 15 residues. Germline-derived CDR1 and CDR2 are SGHVS and FNYEAQ. V was trimmed by 1 base and J by 7 bases, leaving 11 bases between them. For the CDR3, the DNA is TGTGCCAGCAGCTTAGACCGACAGGAGAATTCACCCCTCCACTTT. Translated: CASSLDRQENSPLHF.

The chain couples TRBV15 to TRBJ2-1; D unclear. Per the germline V gene, CDR1 is LNHNV and CDR2 is YYDKDF (reference sequence). The CDR3 consists of 14 residues. The V end was cut by 3 bases, the J end by 4 bases, with 10 bases between. The CDR3 sequence: CATSRLQIYNEQFF. The CDR3 bases are TGTGCCACCAGCAGGCTACAGATTTACAATGAGCAGTTCTTC.

V is TRBV28 and J is TRBJ2-5; D is perhaps TRBD2 (5 bases). The CDR3 loop spans 15 amino acids. Trimming left V 7 bases short and J 1 base short, with 16 bases between. The germline V gene has CDR1 MDHEN and CDR2 SYDVKM. The CDR3 coding sequence is TGTGCCAGCACTGTTGGCGGGTACCTCCAAGAGACCCAGTACTTC. Its translation: CASTVGGYLQETQYF.

V gene TRBV28 combines with J gene TRBJ1-1; D gene ambiguous. V gave up 5 bases and J gave up 0 bases, with 13 bases separating them. This CDR3 is 15 amino acids long. Germline CDR1 and CDR2: MDHEN and SYDVKM. The CDR3 loop reads CASSRAAKLNTEAFF. The DNA for the CDR3 is TGTGCCAGCAGTCGTGCGGCTAAACTGAACACTGAAGCTTTCTTT. Full variable domain (remainder filled in from reference TRBV28 and TRBJ1-1): DVKVTQSSRYLVKRTGEKVFLECVQDMDHENMFWYRQDPGLGLRLIYFSYDVKMKEKGDIPEGYSVSREKKERFSLILESASTNQTSMYLCASSRAAKLNTEAFFGQGTRLTVV.